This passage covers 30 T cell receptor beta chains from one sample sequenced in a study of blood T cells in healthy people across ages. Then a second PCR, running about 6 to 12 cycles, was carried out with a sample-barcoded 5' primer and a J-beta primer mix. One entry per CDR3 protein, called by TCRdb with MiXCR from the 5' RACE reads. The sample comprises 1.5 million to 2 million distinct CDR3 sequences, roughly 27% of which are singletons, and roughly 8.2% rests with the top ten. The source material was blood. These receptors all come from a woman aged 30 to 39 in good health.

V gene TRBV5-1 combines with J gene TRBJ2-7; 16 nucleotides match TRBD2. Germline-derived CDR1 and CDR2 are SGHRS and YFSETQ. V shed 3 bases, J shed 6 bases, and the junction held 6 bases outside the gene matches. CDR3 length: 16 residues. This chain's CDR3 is CASSSAGLAGGREQYF. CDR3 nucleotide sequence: TGCGCCAGCAGCTCCGCGGGACTAGCGGGAGGGCGCGAGCAGTACTTC.

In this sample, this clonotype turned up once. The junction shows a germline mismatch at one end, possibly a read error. CDR3 in amino acids: CSAPLSPRGASF. For the CDR3, the DNA is TGCAGTGCTCCATTATCACCTCGAGGGGCTTCCTTT. V is TRBV20-1 and J is TRBJ1-1; D may be TRBD1 (5 bases). The CDR3 loop spans 12 amino acids. Germline CDR1 and CDR2: DFQATT and SNEGSKA (reference sequence).

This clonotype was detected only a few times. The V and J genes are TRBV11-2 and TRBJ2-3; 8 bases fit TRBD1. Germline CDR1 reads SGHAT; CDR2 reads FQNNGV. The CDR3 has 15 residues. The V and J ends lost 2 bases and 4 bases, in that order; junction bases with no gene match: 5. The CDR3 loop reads CASSLNQGASDTQYF. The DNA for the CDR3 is TGTGCCAGCAGCTTAAATCAGGGGGCTTCAGATACGCAGTATTTT.

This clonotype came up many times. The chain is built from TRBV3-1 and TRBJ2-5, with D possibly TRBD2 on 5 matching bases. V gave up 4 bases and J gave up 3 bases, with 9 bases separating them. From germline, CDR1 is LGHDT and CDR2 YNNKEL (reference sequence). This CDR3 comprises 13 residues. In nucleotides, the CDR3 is TGTGCCAGCAGCCTACCAGCGGAAGAGACCCAGTACTTC. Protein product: CASSLPAEETQYF.

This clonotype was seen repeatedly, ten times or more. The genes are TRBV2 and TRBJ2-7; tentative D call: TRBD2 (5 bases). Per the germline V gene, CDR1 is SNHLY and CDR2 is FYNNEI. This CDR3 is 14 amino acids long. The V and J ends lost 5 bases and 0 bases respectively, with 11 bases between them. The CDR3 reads CASSLTEVSYEQYF. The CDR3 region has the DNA TGTGCCAGCAGTCTCACGGAGGTCTCCTACGAGCAGTACTTC.

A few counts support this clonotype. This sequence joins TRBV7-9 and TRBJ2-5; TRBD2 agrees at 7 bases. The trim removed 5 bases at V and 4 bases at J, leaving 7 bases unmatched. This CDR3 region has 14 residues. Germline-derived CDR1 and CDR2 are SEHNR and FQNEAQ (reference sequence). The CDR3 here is CASSQPGGGETQYF. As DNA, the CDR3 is TGTGCCAGCAGCCAGCCTGGGGGGGGAGAGACCCAGTACTTC. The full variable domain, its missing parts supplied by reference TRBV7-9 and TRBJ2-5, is DTGVSQNPRHKITKRGQNVTFRCDPISEHNRLYWYRQTLGQGPEFLTYFQNEAQLEKSRLLSDRFSAERPKGSFSTLEIQRTEQGDSAMYLCASSQPGGGETQYFGPGTRLLVL.

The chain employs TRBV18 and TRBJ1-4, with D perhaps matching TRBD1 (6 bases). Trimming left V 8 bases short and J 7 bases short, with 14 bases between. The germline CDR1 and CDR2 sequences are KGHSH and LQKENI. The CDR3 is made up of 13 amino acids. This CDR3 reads CASRDGRGEKLFF. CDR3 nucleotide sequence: TGTGCCAGCCGGGACGGCAGGGGTGAAAAACTGTTTTTT.

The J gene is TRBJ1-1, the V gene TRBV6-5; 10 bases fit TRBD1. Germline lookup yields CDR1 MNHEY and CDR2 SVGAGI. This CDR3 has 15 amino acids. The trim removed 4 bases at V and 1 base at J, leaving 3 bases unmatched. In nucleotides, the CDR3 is TGTGCCAGCAGTTCGGACAGGGGGACGAACACTGAAGCTTTCTTT. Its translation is CASSSDRGTNTEAFF.

CDR3 residues: CASSSRTGGFYEQYF. DNA of the CDR3: TGCGCCAGCAGCTCAAGGACAGGGGGCTTCTACGAGCAGTACTTC. The chain has TRBV5-1 and TRBJ2-7; TRBD1 matches 11 bases. The CDR3 contains 15 residues. The germline gives CDR1 SGHRS, CDR2 YFSETQ. The trim removed 3 bases at V and 3 bases at J, leaving 5 bases unmatched.

Here the CDR3 DNA reads TGTGCCAGCAGCGCCCGCCTTACAGACTCTTCTGGCCATGGCTACACCTTC. Amino acids: CASSARLTDSSGHGYTF. The chain carries TRBV9 and TRBJ1-2; no reliable D call. CDR3 length: 17 residues. Germline V gene lookup returns CDR1 SGDLS and CDR2 YYNGEE. V lost 3 bases and J 6 bases, leaving 24 bases between the germline ends. The complete variable domain, with remaining parts taken from reference TRBV9 and TRBJ1-2, reads DSGVTQTPKHLITATGQRVTLRCSPRSGDLSVYWYQQSLDQGLQFLIQYYNGEERAKGNILERFSAQQFPDLHSELNLSSLELGDSALYFCASSARLTDSSGHGYTFGSGTRLTVV.

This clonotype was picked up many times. The chain's CDR3 is CSARDRDTSSYEQYF. CDR3 sequence (DNA): TGCAGTGCTAGAGACCGGGACACAAGCTCCTACGAGCAGTACTTC. The chain has TRBV20-1 and TRBJ2-7; D is possibly TRBD1 (6 bases). V was cut by 0 bases and J by 0 bases, with 12 bases left in between. This CDR3 has 15 amino acids. Germline CDR1 reads DFQATT; CDR2 reads SNEGSKA (reference sequence).

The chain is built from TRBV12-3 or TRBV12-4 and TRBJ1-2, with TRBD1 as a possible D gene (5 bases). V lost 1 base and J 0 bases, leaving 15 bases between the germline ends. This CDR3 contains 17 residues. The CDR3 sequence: CASSLVGYRGPNYGYTF. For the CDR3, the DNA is TGTGCCAGCAGTTTAGTCGGGTATAGGGGCCCTAACTATGGCTACACCTTC.

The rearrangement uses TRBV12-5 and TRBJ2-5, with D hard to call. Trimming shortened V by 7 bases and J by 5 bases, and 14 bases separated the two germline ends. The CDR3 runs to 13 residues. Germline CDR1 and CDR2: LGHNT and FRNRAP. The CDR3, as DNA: TGTGCTAGTGCTATCACCCTTTTGGAGACCCAGTACTTC. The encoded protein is CASAITLLETQYF. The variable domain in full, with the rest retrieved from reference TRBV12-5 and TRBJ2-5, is DARVTQTPRHKVTEMGQEVTMRCQPILGHNTVFWYRQTMMQGLELLAYFRNRAPLDDSGMPKDRFSAEMPDATLATLKIQPSEPRDSAVYFCASAITLLETQYFGPGTRLLVL.

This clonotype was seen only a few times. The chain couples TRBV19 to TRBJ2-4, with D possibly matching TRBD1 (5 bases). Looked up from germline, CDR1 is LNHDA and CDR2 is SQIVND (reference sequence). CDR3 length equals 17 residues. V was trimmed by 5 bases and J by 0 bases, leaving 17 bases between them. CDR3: CASSPDRQRLAKNIQYF. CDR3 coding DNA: TGTGCCAGTAGTCCGGACCGACAGCGACTAGCCAAAAACATTCAGTACTTC. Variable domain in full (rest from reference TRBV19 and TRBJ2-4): DGGITQSPKYLFRKEGQNVTLSCEQNLNHDAMYWYRQDPGQGLRLIYYSQIVNDFQKGDIAEGYSVSREKKESFPLTVTSAQKNPTAFYLCASSPDRQRLAKNIQYFGAGTRLSVL.

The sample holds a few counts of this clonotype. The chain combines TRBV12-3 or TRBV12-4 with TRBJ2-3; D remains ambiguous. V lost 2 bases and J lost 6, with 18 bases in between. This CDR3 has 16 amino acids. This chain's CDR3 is CASSLRFGPGSDTQYF. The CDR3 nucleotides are TGTGCCAGCAGTTTACGGTTTGGACCAGGATCGGATACGCAGTATTTT.

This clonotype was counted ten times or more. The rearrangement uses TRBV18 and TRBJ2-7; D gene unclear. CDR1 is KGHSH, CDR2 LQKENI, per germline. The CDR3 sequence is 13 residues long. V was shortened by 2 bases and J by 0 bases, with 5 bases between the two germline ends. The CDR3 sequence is CASSPASSYEQYF. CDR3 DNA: TGTGCCAGCTCACCAGCCAGCTCCTACGAGCAGTACTTC.

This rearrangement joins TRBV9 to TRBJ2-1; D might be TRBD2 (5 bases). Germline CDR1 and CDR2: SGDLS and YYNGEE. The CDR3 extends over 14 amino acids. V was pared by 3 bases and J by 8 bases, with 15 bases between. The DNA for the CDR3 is TGTGCCAGCAGCGCCATCGAACGGGGTGATGAGCAGTTCTTC. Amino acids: CASSAIERGDEQFF.

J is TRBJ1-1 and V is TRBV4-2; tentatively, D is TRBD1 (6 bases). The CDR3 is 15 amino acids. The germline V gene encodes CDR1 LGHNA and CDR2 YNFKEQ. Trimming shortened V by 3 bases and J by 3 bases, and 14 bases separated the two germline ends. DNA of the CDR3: TGTGCCAGCAGCCAGATGGGGGCAGCCGACACTGAAGCTTTCTTT. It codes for CASSQMGAADTEAFF.

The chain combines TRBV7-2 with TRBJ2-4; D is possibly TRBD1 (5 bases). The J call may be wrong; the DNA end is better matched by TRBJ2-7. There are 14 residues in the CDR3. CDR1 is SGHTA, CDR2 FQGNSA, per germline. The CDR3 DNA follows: TGTGCCAGCCGGCCGGACACAAACTCCTACGAGCAGTACTTC. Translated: CASRPDTNSYEQYF.

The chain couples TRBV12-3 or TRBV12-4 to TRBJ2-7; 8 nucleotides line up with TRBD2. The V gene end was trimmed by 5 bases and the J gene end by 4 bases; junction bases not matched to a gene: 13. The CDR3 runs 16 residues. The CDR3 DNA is TGTGCCAGCAGTCGGGGGGGGGCTAATATAGGTTACGAGCAGTACTTC. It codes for CASSRGGANIGYEQYF.

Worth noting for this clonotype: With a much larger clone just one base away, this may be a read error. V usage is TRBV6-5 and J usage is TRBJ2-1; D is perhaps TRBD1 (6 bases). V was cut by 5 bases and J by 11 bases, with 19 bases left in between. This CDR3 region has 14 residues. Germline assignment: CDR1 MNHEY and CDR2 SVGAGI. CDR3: CASSRTAPYWKQFF. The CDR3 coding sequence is TGTGCCAGCAGTCGGACAGCCCCTTATTGGAAGCAGTTCTTC.

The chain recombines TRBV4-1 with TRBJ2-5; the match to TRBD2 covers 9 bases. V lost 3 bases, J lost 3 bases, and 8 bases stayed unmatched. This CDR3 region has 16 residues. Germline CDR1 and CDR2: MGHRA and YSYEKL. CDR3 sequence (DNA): TGCGCCAGCAGCCAGGTCGCTAGCGGGACTAAAGAGACCCAGTACTTC. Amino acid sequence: CASSQVASGTKETQYF.

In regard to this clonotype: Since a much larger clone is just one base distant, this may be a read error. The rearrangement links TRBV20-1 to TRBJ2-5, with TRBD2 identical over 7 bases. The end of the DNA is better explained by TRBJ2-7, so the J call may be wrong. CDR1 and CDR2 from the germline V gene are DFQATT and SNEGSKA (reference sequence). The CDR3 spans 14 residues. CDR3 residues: CSTLRSRTGGEQYF. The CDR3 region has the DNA TGCAGTACTCTTCGGAGCAGAACGGGGGGCGAGCAGTACTTC.

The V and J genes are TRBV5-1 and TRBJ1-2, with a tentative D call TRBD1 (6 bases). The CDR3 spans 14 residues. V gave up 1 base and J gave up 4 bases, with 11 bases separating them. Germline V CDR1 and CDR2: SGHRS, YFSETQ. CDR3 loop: CASSLFRGGYGYTF. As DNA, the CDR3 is TGCGCCAGCAGCTTGTTTCGAGGGGGCTATGGCTACACCTTC.

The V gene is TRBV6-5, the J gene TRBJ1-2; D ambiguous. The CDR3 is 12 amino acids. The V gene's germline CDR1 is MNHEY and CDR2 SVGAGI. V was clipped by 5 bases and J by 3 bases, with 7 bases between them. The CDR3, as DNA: TGTGCCAGCAGTACCCCCGACTATGGCTACACCTTC. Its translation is CASSTPDYGYTF.

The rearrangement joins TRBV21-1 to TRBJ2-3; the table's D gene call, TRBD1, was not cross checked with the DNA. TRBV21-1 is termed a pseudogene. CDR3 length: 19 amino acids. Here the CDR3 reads CASKRRVPDRAGVTDTQYF. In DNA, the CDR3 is TGTGCCAGCAAACGGCGAGTCCCGGACAGAGCTGGTGTGACAGATACGCAGTATTTT.

This CDR3 reads CASSLEVSGETQFF. The CDR3 bases are TGTGCCAGCAGCTTAGAAGTGTCGGGAGAGACCCAGTTCTTC. The gene calls are TRBV7-9 and TRBJ2-5; perhaps TRBD2 as D (6 bases). Judging by the DNA end, TRBJ2-1 fits better; the J call may be wrong. The length of the CDR3 is 14 residues. Germline CDR1 is SEHNR and CDR2 is FQNEAQ (reference sequence).

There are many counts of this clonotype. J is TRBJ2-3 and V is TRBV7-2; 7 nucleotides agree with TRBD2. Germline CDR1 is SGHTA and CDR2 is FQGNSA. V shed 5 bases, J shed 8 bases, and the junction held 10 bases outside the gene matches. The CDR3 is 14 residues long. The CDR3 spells CASSLGLVRSTQYF. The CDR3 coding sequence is TGTGCCAGCAGCCTTGGACTAGTGCGCAGTACGCAGTATTTT.

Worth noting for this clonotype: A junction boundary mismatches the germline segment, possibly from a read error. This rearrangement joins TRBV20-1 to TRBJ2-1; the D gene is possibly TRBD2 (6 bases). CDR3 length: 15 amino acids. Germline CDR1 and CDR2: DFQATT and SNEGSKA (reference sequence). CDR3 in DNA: TGCAGTGCTCTAGACGGGGGAAGCTCCTACGATGAGCAGTTCTTC. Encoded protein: CSALDGGSSYDEQFF.

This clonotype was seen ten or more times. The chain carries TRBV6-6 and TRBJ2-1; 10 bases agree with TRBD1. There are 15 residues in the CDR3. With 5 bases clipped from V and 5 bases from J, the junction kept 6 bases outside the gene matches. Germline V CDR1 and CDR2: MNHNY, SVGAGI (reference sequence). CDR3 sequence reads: CASSGGQGINNEQFF. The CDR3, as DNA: TGTGCCAGCAGTGGGGGACAGGGGATAAACAATGAGCAGTTCTTC.